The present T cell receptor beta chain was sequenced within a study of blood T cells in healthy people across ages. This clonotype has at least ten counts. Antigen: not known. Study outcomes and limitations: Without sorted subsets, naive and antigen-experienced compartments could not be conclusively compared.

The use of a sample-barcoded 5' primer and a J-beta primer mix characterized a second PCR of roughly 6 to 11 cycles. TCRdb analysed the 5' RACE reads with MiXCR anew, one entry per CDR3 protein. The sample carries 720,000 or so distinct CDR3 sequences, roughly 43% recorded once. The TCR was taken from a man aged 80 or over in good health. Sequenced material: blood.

Written as DNA, the CDR3 is TGCAGTGCTAGAGTTCAGGGAGCTTCAGAGACCCAGTACTTC. This sequence encodes CSARVQGASETQYF. The rearrangement links TRBV20-1 to TRBJ2-5; D might be TRBD1 or TRBD2, each matching 5 bases. V lost 1 base and J 4 bases, leaving 13 bases between the germline ends. The CDR3 consists of 14 residues. Germline CDR1 DFQATT, CDR2 SNEGSKA (reference sequence).